This T cell receptor (beta chain) was sequenced in a study of blood T cell repertoires in COVID-19. Cohort placement rested on clinical history that participants reported themselves. Germline CDR1 SGHNT, CDR2 YYREEE (reference sequence). V lost 4 bases and J lost 1, with 11 bases in between. The CDR3 has 15 residues. Profiled with immunoSEQ multiplex PCR; TCRdb holds only in-frame clones, not every one. Here the sample spans 250,000 to 400,000 clones, more than 75% being singletons. This TCR derives from a woman under 40 who had recovered from COVID-19. The chain links TRBV5-4 to TRBJ2-2; D is possibly TRBD2 (7 bases). Sequenced input: PBMCs or T cells enriched from blood (not recorded which). CDR3 nucleotides: TGTGCCAGCAGCCCAGCGGGACAGAACACCGGGGAGCTGTTTTTT. This gives the protein CASSPAGQNTGELFF.